A selection of T cell receptor beta chains follows, all from one sample in a study of T cells after yellow fever vaccination. MiXCR was run by TCRdb on the 5' RACE reads, yielding one entry per CDR3 protein. Of roughly 500,000 distinct CDR3 sequences detected, over 15% appear once; the ten largest clones hold around an eighth. Sequenced here: PBMCs, sampled 15 days after the yellow fever booster vaccination. The source is a man aged 30 to 39 who received the YFV17D yellow fever vaccine. The CDR3 runs from the conserved cysteine through the conserved F or W. The order of the fields is D gene, V gene, clone size, J gene, CDR3 DNA, CDR3 protein. D genes are given only for firm matches. Size is stated for part of the rows, as once, few or many counts, or as a class when the clone is expanded.

D gene: NA
V gene: TRBV7-9
clone size: NA
J gene: TRBJ2-1
CDR3 DNA: TGTGCCAGCAGCACCCGGACAGAAAGCTCCTACAATGAGCAGTTCTTC
CDR3 protein: CASSTRTESSYNEQFF

D gene: TRBD2
V gene: TRBV3-1
clone size: few
J gene: TRBJ2-1
CDR3 DNA: TGTGCCAGCAGCCGCGGGACTAGCGGGGGGAACAATGAGCAGTTCTTC
CDR3 protein: CASSRGTSGGNNEQFF

D gene: TRBD1
V gene: TRBV30
clone size: few
J gene: TRBJ2-1
CDR3 DNA: TGTGCCTCAATGGGACAGGGGAATCACAATGAGCAGTTCTTC
CDR3 protein: CASMGQGNHNEQFF

D gene: TRBD1
V gene: TRBV15
clone size: many
J gene: TRBJ2-4
CDR3 DNA: TGTGCCACCAGCAGAGCACAGGGGCTAGCCAAAAACATTCAGTACTTC
CDR3 protein: CATSRAQGLAKNIQYF

D gene: NA
V gene: TRBV28
clone size: few
J gene: TRBJ1-1
CDR3 DNA: TGTGCCAGCTCCTCGGGGGGCGCGGAGAACACTGAAGCTTTCTTT
CDR3 protein: CASSSGGAENTEAFF

D gene: NA
V gene: TRBV5-1
clone size: once
J gene: TRBJ2-5
CDR3 DNA: TGCGCCAGCACCCACCCTGACAGCCAAGAGACCCAGTACTTC
CDR3 protein: CASTHPDSQETQYF

D gene: NA
V gene: TRBV20-1
clone size: few
J gene: TRBJ2-3
CDR3 DNA: TGCAGTGCCGAAGGGGGAGGGCAGTCGGGCACAGATACGCAGTATTTT
CDR3 protein: CSAEGGGQSGTDTQYF

D gene: NA
V gene: TRBV27
clone size: few
J gene: TRBJ2-1
CDR3 DNA: TGTGCCAGCAGTTTAGTAGTACCTTTTAATGAGCAGTTCTTC
CDR3 protein: CASSLVVPFNEQFF

D gene: NA
V gene: TRBV11-2
clone size: NA
J gene: TRBJ1-1
CDR3 DNA: TGTGCCAGCAGCTTATACTTTGGGGAGATGAACACTGAAGCTTTCTTT
CDR3 protein: CASSLYFGEMNTEAFF

D gene: TRBD2
V gene: TRBV20-1
clone size: few
J gene: TRBJ2-1
CDR3 DNA: TGCAGTGCTAGAGATCGGGGACTAGCCGACAATGAGCAGTTCTTC
CDR3 protein: CSARDRGLADNEQFF

D gene: TRBD2
V gene: TRBV5-1
clone size: NA
J gene: TRBJ2-1
CDR3 DNA: TGCGCCAGCAGCCAAAGGGGCGGGAGTCTGGATGAGCAGTTCTTC
CDR3 protein: CASSQRGGSLDEQFF

D gene: NA
V gene: TRBV20-1
clone size: few
J gene: TRBJ1-5
CDR3 DNA: TGCAGTGCTAGAGAAGGAGGGATGATCAATCAGCCCCAGCATTTT
CDR3 protein: CSAREGGMINQPQHF

D gene: NA
V gene: TRBV2
clone size: few
J gene: TRBJ2-5
CDR3 DNA: TGTGCCAGCACCCCGGAAGAGACCCAGTACTTC
CDR3 protein: CASTPEETQYF

D gene: NA
V gene: TRBV29-1
clone size: NA
J gene: TRBJ2-1
CDR3 DNA: TGCAGCGTTCTGCTGGACCAAAGCTCCTACAATGAGCAGTTCTTC
CDR3 protein: CSVLLDQSSYNEQFF

D gene: NA
V gene: TRBV29-1
clone size: NA
J gene: TRBJ2-4
CDR3 DNA: TGCAGCGTTGCTCTGGGTAACATTCAGTACTTC
CDR3 protein: CSVALGNIQYF

D gene: NA
V gene: TRBV7-2
clone size: NA
J gene: TRBJ2-7
CDR3 DNA: TGTGCCAGCAGCTTAGATATCACCGCAGTTGGGGAGCAGTACTTC
CDR3 protein: CASSLDITAVGEQYF

D gene: NA
V gene: TRBV27
clone size: few
J gene: TRBJ2-7
CDR3 DNA: TGTGCCAGCAAGGGTTCACCGAGCGGAGTTTACGAGCAGTACTTC
CDR3 protein: CASKGSPSGVYEQYF

D gene: TRBD2
V gene: TRBV12-3/TRBV12-4
clone size: NA
J gene: TRBJ2-1
CDR3 DNA: TGTGCCAGCAGTTACCCGGGACTAGGGCACAATGAGCAGTTCTTC
CDR3 protein: CASSYPGLGHNEQFF

D gene: TRBD1
V gene: TRBV6-1
clone size: NA
J gene: TRBJ2-7
CDR3 DNA: TGTGCCAGCACCTCCGGGACAGGCGTCTATGAGCAGTACTTC
CDR3 protein: CASTSGTGVYEQYF

D gene: TRBD2
V gene: TRBV7-9
clone size: NA
J gene: TRBJ2-7
CDR3 DNA: TGTGCCAGCAGCTTCTTAGCGGGAGAAGTGGGCGAGCAGTACTTC
CDR3 protein: CASSFLAGEVGEQYF

D gene: TRBD2
V gene: TRBV12-3/TRBV12-4
clone size: few
J gene: TRBJ2-3
CDR3 DNA: TGTGCCAGCAGTCCTACTAGCGGGGGGCCCGCAGCGTATTTT
CDR3 protein: CASSPTSGGPAAYF

D gene: NA
V gene: TRBV20-1
clone size: few
J gene: TRBJ2-7
CDR3 DNA: TGCAGTGCTAGCCACGGGGGCTCCTACGAGCAGTACTTC
CDR3 protein: CSASHGGSYEQYF

D gene: NA
V gene: TRBV10-1
clone size: NA
J gene: TRBJ2-3
CDR3 DNA: TGCGCCAGCAGCCGGACTACTAGCACAGATACGCAGTATTTT
CDR3 protein: CASSRTTSTDTQYF

D gene: NA
V gene: TRBV28
clone size: few
J gene: TRBJ2-2
CDR3 DNA: TGTGCCAGCTTGCAGGCGAACACCGGGGAGCTGTTTTTT
CDR3 protein: CASLQANTGELFF

D gene: TRBD1
V gene: TRBV5-1
clone size: NA
J gene: TRBJ2-3
CDR3 DNA: TGCGCCAGCAGCCAACAAGGGACAGGGGGCACTACCCCAGATACGCAGTATTTT
CDR3 protein: CASSQQGTGGTTPDTQYF

D gene: NA
V gene: TRBV5-1
clone size: NA
J gene: TRBJ2-2
CDR3 DNA: TGCGCCAGCAGCCAGAGTTGGGCCGGGGAGCTGTTTTTT
CDR3 protein: CASSQSWAGELFF

D gene: NA
V gene: TRBV20-1
clone size: few
J gene: TRBJ2-3
CDR3 DNA: TGCAGTGCTAGCGACCAGCCTAGCACAGATACGCAGTATTTT
CDR3 protein: CSASDQPSTDTQYF

D gene: NA
V gene: TRBV7-2
clone size: few
J gene: TRBJ2-3
CDR3 DNA: TGTGCCAGCAAGAACAGGGACCCCACAGATACGCAGTATTTT
CDR3 protein: CASKNRDPTDTQYF

D gene: TRBD1
V gene: TRBV3-1
clone size: NA
J gene: TRBJ2-5
CDR3 DNA: TGTGCCAGCAGCCATCTACAGGGGGGAGAGACCCAGTACTTC
CDR3 protein: CASSHLQGGETQYF

D gene: NA
V gene: TRBV7-9
clone size: few
J gene: TRBJ2-5
CDR3 DNA: TGTGCCAGCCGGACAGCTGGGACTCAAGAGACCCAGTACTTC
CDR3 protein: CASRTAGTQETQYF

D gene: NA
V gene: TRBV10-3
clone size: NA
J gene: TRBJ2-7
CDR3 DNA: TGTGCCATCAGTCGAGGTGGGGAGCAGTACTTC
CDR3 protein: CAISRGGEQYF